The 20 T cell receptor beta chains in this list originate from one sample, sequenced in a study of T-cell reconstitution after alpha-beta-depleted transplantation in children. Preparation of the TCRbeta library involved a method that used unique molecular identifiers. From the PCR reads, TCRdb called clonotypes with MiXCR, one entry per CDR3 protein. The sample gives 700,000 to 950,000 distinct CDR3 sequences, 16% of which show up once; around 5.3% is in the top ten. The sample in question was PBMCs, mostly from graft donor cells, obtained 360 days after TCRalphabeta/CD19-depleted stem cell transplant. These receptors originate from a male patient younger than 18 who had a stem cell transplant for acute lymphoblastic leukemia, so the T cells may come from the graft donor.

The chain couples TRBV11-1 to TRBJ2-1; D gene ambiguous. Trimming took 7 bases from V and 0 from J, leaving 13 bases between them. Germline V gives CDR1 SGHAT, CDR2 FQDESV (reference sequence). The CDR3 totals 15 residues. The CDR3 spells CASTLRMSSYNEQFF. CDR3 nucleotide sequence: TGTGCCAGCACCCTCAGGATGAGCTCCTACAATGAGCAGTTCTTC.

There are a few counts of this clonotype. V usage is TRBV6-5 and J usage is TRBJ2-1; 9 bases match TRBD1. Germline V gene lookup returns CDR1 MNHEY and CDR2 SVGAGI. The CDR3 is 15 amino acids. Trimming at V came to 2 bases and at J to 7 bases, leaving 6 bases not matched to a gene. The CDR3 bases are TGTGCCAGCAGTTACGGGACAGGGTTTATGAATGAGCAGTTCTTC. Amino acid sequence: CASSYGTGFMNEQFF.

V gene TRBV25-1 combines with J gene TRBJ2-5, with 8 bases matching TRBD2. This CDR3 is 16 amino acids long. V lost 4 bases to trimming and J lost 0 bases; unmatched junction nucleotides: 7. Per germline, CDR1 MGHDK and CDR2 SYGVNS. CDR3 DNA sequence: TGTGCCAGCAGTGGGCCCAGACTAGCGCACCAAGAGACCCAGTACTTC. This gives the protein CASSGPRLAHQETQYF.

The chain combines TRBV25-1 with TRBJ2-7; 12 positions agree with TRBD2. The CDR3 extends over 15 amino acids. V was pared by 8 bases and J by 2 bases, with 7 bases of the junction left unmatched. Germline CDR1 MGHDK, CDR2 SYGVNS. CDR3 nucleotides: TGTGCCAGCGTCGGGCTAGCGGGAGGGCCCTACGAGCAGTACTTC. Amino acids: CASVGLAGGPYEQYF.

V gene TRBV5-5 combines with J gene TRBJ1-5; no firm D call. CDR3 length equals 15 residues. V was cut by 0 bases and J by 7 bases, with 14 bases left in between. Per the germline V gene, CDR1 is SGHKS and CDR2 is YYEKEE (reference sequence). The CDR3 DNA sequence: TGTGCCAGCAGCTTGGCCCCCATATCGGGCCAGCCCCAGCATTTT. Its protein is CASSLAPISGQPQHF.

This clonotype was seen at least ten times. The V and J genes are TRBV5-1 and TRBJ2-2, with 9 bases fitting TRBD2. The V and J ends lost 6 bases and 3 bases, in that order; junction bases with no gene match: 9. Germline values: CDR1 SGHRS, CDR2 YFSETQ. The CDR3 runs to 16 residues. CDR3: CASTIHRLADTGELFF. The CDR3 DNA reads TGCGCCAGCACCATCCACCGACTAGCGGACACCGGGGAGCTGTTTTTT. The full variable domain, its missing parts supplied by reference TRBV5-1 and TRBJ2-2, is KAGVTQTPRYLIKTRGQQVTLSCSPISGHRSVSWYQQTPGQGLQFLFEYFSETQRNKGNFPGRFSGRQFSNSRSEMNVSTLELGDSALYLCASTIHRLADTGELFFGEGSRLTVL.

The J gene is TRBJ2-7, the V gene TRBV5-6, with D unclear. The CDR3 contains 16 residues. Trimming left V 4 bases short and J 2 bases short, with 19 bases between. Per the germline V gene, CDR1 is SGHDT and CDR2 is YYEEEE. CDR3: CASSQTLGSKAYEQYF. For the CDR3, the DNA is TGTGCCAGCAGCCAAACTCTAGGGTCGAAAGCCTACGAGCAGTACTTC.

The sample holds a few counts of this clonotype. J is TRBJ2-1 and V is TRBV11-2, with D perhaps TRBD1 (5 bases). Germline loops: CDR1 SGHAT, CDR2 FQNNGV. Deletions cut 4 bases from V and 0 bases from J, with 22 bases between. The CDR3 loop spans 19 amino acids. The CDR3 bases are TGTGCCAGCAGCTATACCCCGGTGGCAGGGTTGAGCTCCTACAATGAGCAGTTCTTC. Amino acids: CASSYTPVAGLSSYNEQFF.

For this clonotype: The conserved phenylalanine or tryptophan is not found at the CDR3 terminus, so this likely reflects a read error. The DNA is left out, because the CDR3 cannot be placed on it with certainty; the CDR3 is given as TCRdb lists it. The rearrangement uses TRBV12-3 or TRBV12-4 and TRBJ2-5; the D call TRBD2 from the table was never checked on the DNA. Both ends counted, the CDR3 spans 13 residues. The CDR3 loop reads CASSMIRGSGPRD.

This clonotype was counted between two and nine times. The chain recombines TRBV5-6 with TRBJ2-2, with 9 bases fitting TRBD2. CDR3 length equals 14 residues. Germline trimming cut 4 bases from V and 8 bases from J; bases unmatched to any gene: 6. Germline assignment: CDR1 SGHDT and CDR2 YYEEEE. CDR3 loop: CASSPNGLAGELFF. CDR3 bases: TGTGCCAGCAGCCCTAACGGACTAGCGGGGGAGCTGTTTTTT.

This chain uses TRBV27 with TRBJ1-1, with no clear D. Germline assignment: CDR1 MNHEY and CDR2 SMNVEV (reference sequence). There are 11 residues in the CDR3. V was pared by 6 bases and J by 10 bases, with 12 bases between. Here the CDR3 reads CASRGVWGAFF. Here the CDR3 DNA reads TGTGCCAGCAGGGGCGTCTGGGGAGCTTTCTTT.

This clonotype was detected only a few times. V usage is TRBV11-3 and J usage is TRBJ2-2; D remains ambiguous. V was shortened by 3 bases and J by 4 bases, with 6 bases between the two germline ends. The CDR3 sequence is 13 residues long. In germline, CDR1 is SGHNT, CDR2 YENEEA. CDR3 in amino acids: CASSFVSTGELFF. The CDR3 nucleotides read TGTGCCAGCAGCTTCGTGAGCACCGGGGAGCTGTTTTTT.

This chain uses TRBV10-3 with TRBJ2-5; the match to TRBD1 covers 8 bases. The CDR3 totals 13 residues. Germline-derived CDR1 and CDR2 are ENHRY and SYGVKD. Germline trimming cut 9 bases from V and 5 bases from J; bases unmatched to any gene: 8. The CDR3 reads CAISRGPGETQYF. The CDR3 nucleotides read TGTGCCATATCCAGGGGGCCAGGGGAGACCCAGTACTTC.

The rearrangement joins TRBV19 to TRBJ2-7, with D hard to call. Trimming pared 3 bases from V and 8 bases from J, leaving 11 bases between. Germline assignment: CDR1 LNHDA and CDR2 SQIVND (reference sequence). The CDR3 is made up of 12 amino acids. CDR3 residues: CASSIPPRKQYF. The CDR3 DNA follows: TGTGCCAGTAGTATTCCCCCGCGGAAGCAGTACTTC.

This clonotype was seen a few times. The chain has TRBV7-3 and TRBJ2-1; 10 bases are shared with TRBD2. CDR1 is SGHTA, CDR2 FQGTGA, per germline. The CDR3 spans 17 residues. Trimming removed 2 bases from V and 5 bases from J; junction bases left unmatched: 9. The CDR3 nucleotides read TGTGCCAGCAGCTTAGAGGGTCGGACTAGCGGTAACAATGAGCAGTTCTTC. Its protein is CASSLEGRTSGNNEQFF. Based on the CDR3 plus reference TRBV7-3 and TRBJ2-1, the full variable domain is GAGVSQTPSNKVTEKGKYVELRCDPISGHTALYWYRQSLGQGPEFLIYFQGTGAADDSGLPNDRFFAVRPEGSVSTLKIQRTERGDSAVYLCASSLEGRTSGNNEQFFGPGTRLTVL.

This clonotype was picked up a small number of times. The CDR3, as DNA: TGTGCCAGCAGTTTAGCGCACAGCCTCACTCCTAATTCAGATACGCAGTATTTT. Residues: CASSLAHSLTPNSDTQYF. The chain combines TRBV12-3 or TRBV12-4 with TRBJ2-3, with D unclear. The CDR3 has 18 residues. The V gene lost 0 bases and the J gene lost 4 bases, with 20 bases spanning the gap.

This clonotype turned up a few times. The rearrangement uses TRBV20-1 and TRBJ2-3, with 8 bases that match TRBD2. Unmatched junction bases numbered 4, after V lost 7 bases and J lost 1 base. Germline-derived CDR1 and CDR2 are DFQATT and SNEGSKA (reference sequence). This CDR3 region has 13 residues. The CDR3 region is CSVRSGGTDTQYF. The CDR3 DNA reads as TGCAGTGTGCGTAGCGGGGGCACAGATACGCAGTATTTT.

The V gene is TRBV7-9, the J gene TRBJ2-1; D is unresolved. The CDR3 contains 15 residues. Germline V gives CDR1 SEHNR, CDR2 FQNEAQ (reference sequence). Trimming removed 1 base from V and 5 bases from J, with 12 bases in between. As DNA, the CDR3 is TGTGCCAGCAGCTTAGAAACAGAGCTCCACAATGAGCAGTTCTTC. Protein product: CASSLETELHNEQFF.

This clonotype was counted many times. The gene calls are TRBV6-2 or TRBV6-3 and TRBJ2-7; D uncertain. The V end lost 4 bases, the J end lost 1 base, and 2 bases lay between the germline ends. This CDR3 comprises 11 residues. CDR1 and CDR2 from the germline V gene are MNHEY and SVGEGT. CDR3 bases: TGTGCCAGCAGTTGGTCCTACGAGCAGTACTTC. It specifies CASSWSYEQYF.

The V and J genes are TRBV7-3 and TRBJ2-7, with 14 bases aligning to TRBD2. This CDR3 contains 18 residues. Germline V gene data show CDR1 as SGHTA and CDR2 as FQGTGA. V shed 0 bases and J 4 bases; nucleotides not matched to a gene: 8. In DNA, the CDR3 is TGTGCCAGCAGCTTAACCCGAATCGGGACTAGCGGGAGTTACGAGCAGTACTTC. This gives the protein CASSLTRIGTSGSYEQYF. Full variable domain (rest looked up from reference TRBV7-3 and TRBJ2-7): GAGVSQTPSNKVTEKGKYVELRCDPISGHTALYWYRQSLGQGPEFLIYFQGTGAADDSGLPNDRFFAVRPEGSVSTLKIQRTERGDSAVYLCASSLTRIGTSGSYEQYFGPGTRLTVT.